The 17 T cell receptor beta chains given below trace back to one sample, sequenced in a study of cytomegalovirus exposure and HLA in healthy donors. The PCR made use of 60 Vbeta and 13 Jbeta primers. Only in-frame clones appear in the TCRdb table, and some are missing; sequencing was by immunoSEQ multiplex PCR. This table has 210,000 or so clones, approximately 90% appearing once. Sequencing was done on a sample of PBMCs. Receptor source: a woman under 30 in good health and CMV-seronegative.

The genes are TRBV2 and TRBJ1-4; D is undetermined. V was pared by 5 bases and J by 4 bases, with 14 bases between. CDR1 and CDR2 (germline): SNHLY, FYNNEI. The length of the CDR3 is 15 residues. The CDR3 DNA reads as TGTGCCAGCAGTTACCGGGATTTAGGTAATGAAAAACTGTTTTTT. Translated: CASSYRDLGNEKLFF.

Comment on this clone: A junction boundary mismatches the germline segment, possibly from a read error. The gene calls are TRBV5-1 and TRBJ1-3; D perhaps matches TRBD1 (5 bases). The CDR3 has 13 residues. Germline V gene data show CDR1 as SGHRS and CDR2 as YFSETQ. The CDR3 nucleotides are TGCGCCAGCAGCTCCCAGGGTGGAGACACCATATATTTT. Translating gives CASSSQGGDTIYF.

This clone was counted only a few times. The chain is built from TRBV27 and TRBJ1-6; 8 nucleotides agree with TRBD1. Trimming took 2 bases from V and 10 from J; bases not matched to a gene: 7. The CDR3 extends over 15 amino acids. In germline, CDR1 is MNHEY, CDR2 SMNVEV (reference sequence). For the CDR3, the DNA is TGTGCCAGCAGTTTAATGCAGGGGGCTTGGTCACCCCTCCACTTT. Amino acids: CASSLMQGAWSPLHF.

The V call is TRBV2, the J call TRBJ2-2; D remains ambiguous. This CDR3 is 13 amino acids long. The V and J ends lost 8 bases and 6 bases respectively, with 13 bases between them. The germline V gene has CDR1 SNHLY and CDR2 FYNNEI. The CDR3 spells CASDMKTAGELFF. Here the CDR3 DNA reads TGTGCCAGCGACATGAAGACCGCCGGGGAGCTGTTTTTT.

This chain joins TRBV7-2 and TRBJ2-3; D not certain. Trimming removed 1 base from V and 4 bases from J, with 12 bases in between. This CDR3 contains 15 residues. CDR1 is SGHTA, CDR2 FQGNSA, per germline. The CDR3, as DNA: TGTGCCAGCAGCTTAGATGGAGTTTTAGCAGATACGCAGTATTTT. Amino acids: CASSLDGVLADTQYF.

The chain joins TRBV20-1 to TRBJ1-5; unclear D gene. The germline gives CDR1 DFQATT, CDR2 SNEGSKA (reference sequence). Deletions cut 6 bases from V and 3 bases from J, with 3 bases between. The CDR3 is 10 amino acids. The CDR3 region has the DNA TGCAGTGCCATCAATCAGCCCCAGCATTTT. It yields the protein CSAINQPQHF.

V is TRBV19 and J is TRBJ2-7; TRBD1 aligns across 9 bases. The J segment lost 7 bases and the V segment lost 5 bases, leaving 6 bases of the junction unmatched. Germline V gives CDR1 LNHDA, CDR2 SQIVND (reference sequence). The CDR3 has 13 amino acids. CDR3 amino acids: CASSQQGAEEQYF. CDR3 DNA: TGTGCCAGTAGTCAACAGGGGGCTGAAGAGCAGTACTTC. The full variable domain, rest sourced from reference TRBV19 and TRBJ2-7, is DGGITQSPKYLFRKEGQNVTLSCEQNLNHDAMYWYRQDPGQGLRLIYYSQIVNDFQKGDIAEGYSVSREKKESFPLTVTSAQKNPTAFYLCASSQQGAEEQYFGPGTRLTVT.

The chain is built from TRBV2 and TRBJ2-3, with D possibly being TRBD1 (6 bases). Trimming left V 5 bases short and J 1 base short, with 13 bases between. The CDR3 has 15 amino acids. CDR1 and CDR2 from the germline V gene are SNHLY and FYNNEI. CDR3 in amino acids: CASSSQGIGTDTQYF. CDR3 nucleotide sequence: TGTGCCAGCAGTTCTCAGGGGATTGGCACAGATACGCAGTATTTT.

This clone was counted once. This chain joins TRBV27 and TRBJ2-3; TRBD1 agrees at 7 bases. Looked up from germline, CDR1 is MNHEY and CDR2 is SMNVEV (reference sequence). The V segment lost 6 bases and the J segment 11 bases; nucleotides outside the gene matches: 14. CDR3 size: 14 residues. The CDR3 DNA is TGTGCCAGCAGATACGGACAGGCGGCGGGTGAGCAGTATTTT. It specifies CASRYGQAAGEQYF.

The chain joins TRBV18 to TRBJ2-7, with TRBD1 as a possible D gene (6 bases). Germline V lookup: CDR1 KGHSH, CDR2 LQKENI. Trimming pared 5 bases from V and 2 bases from J, leaving 10 bases between. The CDR3 contains 13 residues. CDR3: CASSSQGTYEQYF. The CDR3 region has the DNA TGTGCCAGCTCATCCCAGGGGACCTACGAGCAGTACTTC.

The chain uses TRBV5-6 and TRBJ2-3, with 7 nucleotides matching TRBD2. Per the germline V gene, CDR1 is SGHDT and CDR2 is YYEEEE. The V gene end was trimmed by 2 bases and the J gene end by 6 bases; junction bases not matched to a gene: 15. The CDR3 loop spans 17 amino acids. CDR3 protein: CASSFTQSSGIGDTQYF. CDR3 DNA sequence: TGTGCCAGCAGCTTTACACAAAGCAGCGGGATAGGTGATACGCAGTATTTT.

CDR3 in amino acids: CASSFGGRDNSPLHF. CDR3 nucleotide sequence: TGTGCCAGCAGCTTCGGGGGTAGGGATAATTCACCCCTCCACTTT. The chain is built from TRBV13 and TRBJ1-6; D might be TRBD1 (5 bases). The V end lost 3 bases, the J end lost 5 bases, and 11 bases lay between the germline ends. CDR1 is PRHDT and CDR2 is FYEKMQ in the germline V gene (reference sequence). This CDR3 has 15 amino acids. Using reference TRBV13 and TRBJ1-6 for the parts outside the CDR3, the full variable domain is AAGVIQSPRHLIKEKRETATLKCYPIPRHDTVYWYQQGPGQDPQFLISFYEKMQSDKGSIPDRFSAQQFSDYHSELNMSSLELGDSALYFCASSFGGRDNSPLHFGNGTRLTVT.

The rearrangement joins TRBV5-5 to TRBJ1-2; D gene unclear. This CDR3 region has 13 residues. V was pared by 7 bases and J by 2 bases, with 12 bases between. Germline CDR1 and CDR2: SGHKS and YYEKEE (reference sequence). The CDR3 nucleotides are TGTGCCAGCGCGTTCGGGGAGAACTATGGCTACACCTTC. This codes for CASAFGENYGYTF.

This chain joins TRBV5-1 and TRBJ1-2; TRBD1 aligns across 10 bases. V lost 4 bases and J lost 8; bases outside the gene matches: 5. The CDR3 sequence is 13 residues long. CDR1 and CDR2 from the germline V gene are SGHRS and YFSETQ. This CDR3 is CASSKGQGPGYTF. In DNA, the CDR3 is TGCGCCAGCAGCAAGGGACAGGGGCCAGGCTACACCTTC.

J is TRBJ2-3 and V is TRBV9; D is ambiguous. The germline gives CDR1 SGDLS, CDR2 YYNGEE. CDR3 size: 13 residues. The V end was cut by 4 bases, the J end by 5 bases, with 11 bases between. Here the CDR3 DNA reads TGTGCCAGCAGCCCCCTGTCGGGAGATACGCAGTATTTT. Protein sequence: CASSPLSGDTQYF.

The chain links TRBV6-5 to TRBJ1-3, with D possibly matching TRBD1 (5 bases). The V gene lost 1 base and the J gene lost 4 bases, with 8 bases spanning the gap. The CDR3 consists of 14 residues. Looked up from germline, CDR1 is MNHEY and CDR2 is SVGAGI. The CDR3 is CASSYWGRGNTIYF. As DNA, the CDR3 is TGTGCCAGCAGTTACTGGGGCAGGGGAAACACCATATATTTT.

The genes are TRBV7-2 and TRBJ1-2, with D maybe TRBD1 (5 bases). Trimming left V 3 bases short and J 5 bases short, with 19 bases between. The CDR3 contains 16 residues. CDR1 and CDR2 (germline): SGHTA, FQGNSA. This chain's CDR3 is CASSLSSGGGTYGYTF. Written as DNA, the CDR3 is TGTGCCAGCAGCTTGAGTTCTGGGGGGGGGACTTATGGCTACACCTTC.